One sample yielded the 21 T cell receptor beta chains listed below, sequenced in a study of glioma-infiltrating T cells after dendritic cell vaccination. Method: immunoSEQ multiplex PCR; TCRdb's copy keeps in-frame clones and lacks some. The sample consists of about 49,000 clones, 65% to 90% of them appearing once. Source: blood, taken before dendritic cell vaccination. Source of these receptors: a human donor with glioblastoma.

The chain carries TRBV10-1 and TRBJ2-2; 10 bases fit TRBD1. Trimming at V came to 6 bases and at J to 5 bases, leaving 9 bases not matched to a gene. The germline gives CDR1 WNHNN, CDR2 SYGVQD (reference sequence). The CDR3 runs to 16 residues. The CDR3 reads CASSNVPGQGTGELFF. CDR3 DNA sequence: TGCGCCAGCAGCAATGTCCCGGGACAGGGGACCGGGGAGCTGTTTTTT.

The J gene is TRBJ1-2, the V gene TRBV4-1; 9 bases are shared with TRBD1. Germline V lookup: CDR1 MGHRA, CDR2 YSYEKL. CDR3 size: 15 residues. V shed 1 base and J 2 bases; nucleotides not matched to a gene: 2. The CDR3 is CASSQGGQGNYGYTF. The CDR3 DNA reads TGCGCCAGCAGCCAAGGGGGACAGGGAAACTATGGCTACACCTTC.

V gene TRBV7-2 combines with J gene TRBJ2-7; 9 bases line up with TRBD1. This CDR3 is 15 amino acids long. In germline, CDR1 is SGHTA, CDR2 FQGNSA. J gave up 4 bases and V 1 base, and 5 bases lay outside the gene matches. The CDR3 sequence is CASSLVGTGTYEQYF. The CDR3, as DNA: TGTGCCAGCAGCTTAGTTGGGACAGGGACTTACGAGCAGTACTTC.

J is TRBJ2-1 and V is TRBV10-2, with 7 bases aligning to TRBD1. This CDR3 region has 14 residues. Trimming removed 9 bases from V and 0 bases from J; junction bases left unmatched: 5. The germline CDR1 and CDR2 sequences are WSHSY and SAAADI. The CDR3 region is CASSPGGSYNEQFF. The DNA of the CDR3 is TGCGCCAGTTCCCCAGGGGGCTCCTACAATGAGCAGTTCTTC.

The gene calls are TRBV7-3 and TRBJ2-7; TRBD2 matches 8 bases. This CDR3 has 15 amino acids. Trimming removed 5 bases from V and 5 bases from J; junction bases left unmatched: 11. CDR1 is SGHTA and CDR2 is FQGTGA in the germline V gene. The CDR3 loop reads CASSNPGLDSHEQYF. As DNA, the CDR3 is TGTGCCAGCAGCAACCCGGGACTAGATTCCCACGAGCAGTACTTC.

The V call is TRBV5-1, the J call TRBJ1-3; D perhaps matches TRBD1 (5 bases). The CDR3 runs 17 residues. V dropped 0 bases and J dropped 0 bases, with 13 bases sitting between them. Per germline, CDR1 SGHRS and CDR2 YFSETQ. CDR3 DNA: TGCGCCAGCAGCTTGGAGATGGGGCCGAACTCTGGAAACACCATATATTTT. It yields the protein CASSLEMGPNSGNTIYF.

The rearrangement uses TRBV19 and TRBJ2-6; D not resolved. The CDR3 runs to 14 residues. CDR1 and CDR2 from the germline V gene are LNHDA and SQIVND (reference sequence). Trimming pared 8 bases from V and 0 bases from J, leaving 8 bases between. The CDR3 DNA reads as TGTGCCAGTCTCAGGAACTCTGGGGCCAACGTCCTGACTTTC. Its translation: CASLRNSGANVLTF.

This chain links TRBV19 with TRBJ2-5, with 11 bases aligning to TRBD2. Gene TRBJ2-7 matches the end of the DNA better, so the J call may be wrong. Germline V gene data show CDR1 as LNHDA and CDR2 as SQIVND (reference sequence). The CDR3 is 14 residues long. CDR3 loop: CASRQGLAAYEQYF. CDR3 nucleotide sequence: TGTGCCAGTAGACAGGGACTAGCGGCCTACGAGCAGTACTTC.

This clone was seen just once. The V gene is TRBV11-2, the J gene TRBJ2-5; 7 bases fit TRBD2. The CDR3 extends over 16 amino acids. J lost 1 base, V lost 1 base, and 6 bases had no gene match. Germline values: CDR1 SGHAT, CDR2 FQNNGV. The DNA for the CDR3 is TGTGCCAGCAGCTTAGGGCTAGCGGCAAGCCAAGAGACCCAGTACTTC. This gives the protein CASSLGLAASQETQYF.

This clone came up once. V usage is TRBV6-4 and J usage is TRBJ1-5; D call uncertain. The CDR3 length is 13 residues. Trimming pared 8 bases from V and 0 bases from J, leaving 8 bases between. CDR1 and CDR2 (germline): MRHNA, SNTAGT. The CDR3, as DNA: TGTGCCAGCGCGCCTTATAGCAATCAGCCCCAGCATTTT. Amino acid sequence: CASAPYSNQPQHF.

V usage is TRBV15 and J usage is TRBJ2-1; D is undetermined. Looked up from germline, CDR1 is LNHNV and CDR2 is YYDKDF (reference sequence). Trimming removed 1 base at V and 0 bases at J, with 4 bases between. The CDR3 extends over 14 amino acids. The CDR3: CATSRANSYNEQFF. DNA for the CDR3: TGTGCCACCAGCAGAGCTAACTCCTACAATGAGCAGTTCTTC.

In its sample, this clone ranks as medium-sized (0.01 to 0.1%). The V and J genes are TRBV6-1 and TRBJ1-2, with TRBD1 as a possible D gene (6 bases). Trimming pared 1 base from V and 5 bases from J, leaving 14 bases between. The germline gives CDR1 MNHNS, CDR2 SASEGT. The CDR3 consists of 15 residues. The CDR3 sequence: CASSEEVGGAYGYTF. CDR3 coding DNA: TGTGCCAGCAGTGAAGAAGTGGGGGGGGCTTATGGCTACACCTTC.

V is TRBV16 and J is TRBJ1-3, with TRBD1 matching 8 bases. Unmatched junction bases numbered 1, after V lost 2 bases and J lost 4 bases. This CDR3 has 14 amino acids. The germline V gene has CDR1 KGHSY and CDR2 FQNENV. CDR3 bases: TGTGCCAGCAGCCAAGGGACAGGAGGAAACACCATATATTTT. This sequence encodes CASSQGTGGNTIYF.

The chain carries TRBV14 and TRBJ1-1; D unclear. Germline loops: CDR1 SGHDN, CDR2 FVKESK. Trimming removed 0 bases at V and 7 bases at J, with 12 bases between. The CDR3 totals 14 residues. CDR3 bases: TGTGCCAGCAGCCAAGATATCCGAAGTAGTGAAGCTTTCTTT. Residues: CASSQDIRSSEAFF.

V and J are TRBV27 and TRBJ2-5, with D possibly matching TRBD1 (6 bases). The J call may be mistaken, given a closer DNA end match to TRBJ2-7. This CDR3 spans 16 amino acids. Germline CDR1 MNHEY, CDR2 SMNVEV (reference sequence). CDR3 bases: TGTGCCAGCAGTTTTGCAGGGGTTAATGGGCTGTACGAGCAGTACTTC. It codes for CASSFAGVNGLYEQYF.

The rearrangement links TRBV10-3 to TRBJ1-1, with no clear D. Deletions cut 4 bases from V and 8 bases from J, with 8 bases between. This CDR3 spans 11 amino acids. Germline CDR1 and CDR2: ENHRY and SYGVKD. In DNA form, the CDR3 reads TGTGCCATCAGTGTAGGAGGGGAAGCTTTCTTT. This sequence encodes CAISVGGEAFF.

This clone was observed a few times. V usage is TRBV6-5 and J usage is TRBJ1-3; possibly TRBD1 for D (5 bases). The CDR3 is made up of 15 amino acids. Trimming removed 6 bases from V and 6 bases from J, with 18 bases in between. Germline V gene data show CDR1 as MNHEY and CDR2 as SVGAGI. CDR3 sequence: CASSGTATRANTIYF. In nucleotides, the CDR3 is TGTGCCAGCAGCGGAACGGCGACCAGGGCAAACACCATATATTTT.

The chain couples TRBV15 to TRBJ1-2; unclear D gene. The CDR3 sequence is 13 residues long. V dropped 0 bases and J dropped 8 bases, with 10 bases sitting between them. CDR1 and CDR2 (germline): LNHNV, YYDKDF (reference sequence). The CDR3 nucleotides read TGTGCCACCAGCAGAGATGAGGAGAGGGGCTACACCTTC. Residues: CATSRDEERGYTF.

The genes are TRBV7-9 and TRBJ1-2, with 7 nucleotides matching TRBD1. Germline CDR1 SEHNR, CDR2 FQNEAQ (reference sequence). V lost 5 bases to trimming and J lost 3 bases; unmatched junction nucleotides: 9. The CDR3 runs 15 residues. The CDR3 DNA follows: TGTGCCAGCAGCCTTGGACAGGCGACATACTATGGCTACACCTTC. It is translated as CASSLGQATYYGYTF.

The rearrangement links TRBV14 to TRBJ1-1; tentative D call: TRBD1 (5 bases). Trimming removed 2 bases from V and 0 bases from J, with 13 bases in between. Per the germline V gene, CDR1 is SGHDN and CDR2 is FVKESK. CDR3 size: 16 residues. This CDR3 reads CASSQFPGNMNTEAFF. In nucleotides, the CDR3 is TGTGCCAGCAGCCAATTTCCAGGGAATATGAACACTGAAGCTTTCTTT. Variable domain in full (rest from reference TRBV14 and TRBJ1-1): EAGVTQFPSHSVIEKGQTVTLRCDPISGHDNLYWYRRVMGKEIKFLLHFVKESKQDESGMPNNRFLAERTGGTYSTLKVQPAELEDSGVYFCASSQFPGNMNTEAFFGQGTRLTVV.

The CDR3: CASSLAQGATGELFF. CDR3 DNA: TGTGCCAGCAGCTTGGCACAGGGGGCAACCGGGGAGCTGTTTTTT. The V call is TRBV11-1, the J call TRBJ2-2; 9 positions agree with TRBD1. Trimming cost V 3 bases and J 5 bases; bases outside gene matches: 4. Germline CDR1 and CDR2: SGHAT and FQDESV (reference sequence). There are 15 residues in the CDR3.